This entry is about one TCR beta chain. Germline V gives CDR1 SGHRS, CDR2 YFSETQ. The CDR3 sequence is 14 residues long. Trimming at V came to 0 bases and at J to 5 bases, leaving 3 bases not matched to a gene. This sample is part of a study of blood T cell repertoires in COVID-19. Study details: Donors in the United States, Italy and Spain gave samples during acute or convalescent COVID-19. From T cells, B-cell-depleted T cells, or PBMCs came the material, which was cDNA or gDNA.

As processed by the authors: Reference gene primer amplification gave nucleated cell count estimates. TCRdb keeps only in-frame clones here, not all; method: immunoSEQ multiplex PCR. V and J calls plus clone size are reproduced from that table; the DNA served to infer D and trimming. In the table there are around 65,000 clones, 79% of which are singletons. This chain links TRBV5-1 with TRBJ2-7, with 9 bases matching TRBD1. The clonotype originates from a man aged 55 to 69 with acute or convalescent COVID-19. Sequenced sample: peripheral blood. The CDR3 nucleotides read TGCGCCAGCAGCTTGGGGGACAGGGCTGACGAGCAGTACTTC. It translates to CASSLGDRADEQYF. The entire variable domain, with the rest obtained from reference TRBV5-1 and TRBJ2-7, is as follows: KAGVTQTPRYLIKTRGQQVTLSCSPISGHRSVSWYQQTPGQGLQFLFEYFSETQRNKGNFPGRFSGRQFSNSRSEMNVSTLELGDSALYLCASSLGDRADEQYFGPGTRLTVT.